Presented here are 26 T cell receptor beta chains from one specimen sequenced in a study of breast tumors, draining lymph nodes, adjacent tissues. Samples came from axillary lymph nodes draining the breast cancer. TCRdb reanalysed the multiplex PCR reads using MiXCR and keeps one entry per CDR3 protein. The table has about 180,000 distinct CDR3 sequences, approximately 30% seen once. What was sequenced was axillary lymph node tissue. The receptors were sampled from a female donor with breast cancer. Some clones in this sample may be carry-over from other donors' samples.

The chain couples TRBV7-3 to TRBJ2-1, with a possible D match to TRBD2 (5 bases). Per the germline V gene, CDR1 is SGHTA and CDR2 is FQGTGA. The V end lost 1 base, the J end lost 3 bases, and 16 bases lay between the germline ends. This CDR3 spans 17 amino acids. CDR3 protein: CASSLRTFDRGYNEQFF. In nucleotides, the CDR3 is TGTGCCAGCAGCTTAAGGACCTTCGACCGGGGCTACAATGAGCAGTTCTTC.

The chain couples TRBV6-1 to TRBJ2-1; 7 nucleotides match TRBD1. This CDR3 has 16 residues. Per the germline V gene, CDR1 is MNHNS and CDR2 is SASEGT. V trimming: 4 bases; J trimming: 5 bases; junction bases outside the gene matches: 11. The CDR3 DNA follows: TGTGCCAGCAGTGGGAGACAGGGTGGGAGCCACAATGAGCAGTTCTTC. Translating it yields CASSGRQGGSHNEQFF.

This clonotype was found once. This sequence may be a read error, since a much larger clone differs from it by one base. The V call is TRBV4-1, the J call TRBJ2-1, with a tentative D call TRBD2 (6 bases). The CDR3 is made up of 14 amino acids. Trimming removed 4 bases at V and 6 bases at J, with 13 bases between. The germline CDR1 and CDR2 sequences are MGHRA and YSYEKL. In DNA form, the CDR3 reads TGCGCCAGCAGCCTTCCCGGGAGTCTCAATGAGCAGTTCTTC. Protein sequence: CASSLPGSLNEQFF.

Notes on this clonotype: A much larger clonotype is one base distant, so this may be a read error. This CDR3 is missing its conserved last phenylalanine or tryptophan, likely due to a read error. The V and J genes are TRBV7-9 and TRBJ2-1; a weak D match, TRBD2 (6 bases). The germline CDR1 and CDR2 sequences are SEHNR and FQNEAQ (reference sequence). Between the trimmed V and J ends, which lost 1 base and 8 bases, there was a span of 12 bases. The CDR3 runs 14 residues. The DNA for the CDR3 is TGTGCCAGCAGCTTAGAACTAGCTTACTATGAGCAGTTCCTC. It is translated as CASSLELAYYEQFL.

This clonotype was detected a few times. The rearrangement joins TRBV6-1 to TRBJ1-2; the match to TRBD1 covers 7 bases. V shed 5 bases, J shed 2 bases, and the junction held 5 bases outside the gene matches. From germline, CDR1 is MNHNS and CDR2 SASEGT. This CDR3 has 14 amino acids. The chain's CDR3 is CASSLQTGNYGYTF. CDR3 DNA sequence: TGTGCCAGCAGTCTACAGACAGGGAACTATGGCTACACCTTC.

The chain joins TRBV6-1 to TRBJ1-1; D possibly corresponds to TRBD1 (6 bases). This CDR3 is built from 14 residues. Germline V gene lookup returns CDR1 MNHNS and CDR2 SASEGT. V lost 6 bases and J lost 1, with 12 bases in between. CDR3 DNA sequence: TGTGCCAGCAGCTTTCGGGACACGAACACTGAAGCTTTCTTT. Translating gives CASSFRDTNTEAFF.

V gene TRBV20-1 combines with J gene TRBJ1-2; 7 positions match TRBD1. Germline loops: CDR1 DFQATT, CDR2 SNEGSKA (reference sequence). The CDR3 is 13 amino acids. Trimming at V came to 6 bases and at J to 4 bases, leaving 8 bases not matched to a gene. The CDR3 is CSANRDSIYGYTF. As DNA, the CDR3 is TGCAGTGCCAACCGGGACAGCATCTATGGCTACACCTTC.

The chain carries TRBV10-3 and TRBJ2-6; 8 bases agree with TRBD1. J lost 1 base, V lost 3 bases, and 5 bases had no gene match. CDR1 and CDR2 (germline): ENHRY, SYGVKD. The CDR3 loop spans 17 amino acids. CDR3 region: CAISEGNRGSGANVLTF. As DNA, the CDR3 is TGTGCCATCAGTGAAGGGAACAGGGGGTCTGGGGCCAACGTCCTGACTTTC.

Ten or more counts support this clonotype. The gene calls are TRBV10-1 and TRBJ2-3; 10 nucleotides match TRBD2. CDR1 WNHNN and CDR2 SYGVQD come from the germline V gene (reference sequence). This CDR3 region has 16 residues. Germline trimming cut 3 bases from V and 10 bases from J; bases unmatched to any gene: 13. CDR3 nucleotide sequence: TGCGCCAGCAGTGAATTCGGGATAGCGGGGGGCCCAGCGCAGTATTTT. Amino acid sequence: CASSEFGIAGGPAQYF.

There are many counts of this clonotype. The chain links TRBV7-9 to TRBJ1-4, with TRBD1 matching over 9 bases. Germline V gene sequence: CDR1 SEHNR, CDR2 FQNEAQ (reference sequence). After removal of 5 bases from V and 8 bases from J, the junction contained 6 bases not matched to a gene. The CDR3 covers 14 residues. Written as DNA, the CDR3 is TGTGCCAGCAGCATACAGGGGGCGGGGGAAAAACTGTTTTTT. Amino acid sequence: CASSIQGAGEKLFF.

To note about this clonotype: A much more abundant neighbour one base away suggests this may be a read error. The final CDR3 position lacks the conserved phenylalanine or tryptophan, pointing to a likely read error. The V gene is TRBV7-9, the J gene TRBJ2-5; possible D gene TRBD1, 5 bases. V was shortened by 5 bases and J by 5 bases, with 15 bases between the two germline ends. This CDR3 has 14 residues. Per germline, CDR1 SEHNR and CDR2 FQNEAQ (reference sequence). CDR3 amino acids: CASSTRAGRETQYL. The CDR3 DNA follows: TGTGCCAGCAGCACCAGGGCCGGGCGGGAGACCCAGTACCTC.

This clonotype occurred many times. The J gene is TRBJ2-1, the V gene TRBV7-2; the match to TRBD2 covers 14 bases. This CDR3 has 17 residues. J was trimmed by 10 bases and V by 5 bases; bases with no gene match: 13. CDR1 SGHTA and CDR2 FQGNSA come from the germline V gene. CDR3 coding DNA: TGTGCCAGCAGCCCCCGATCCCGACTAGCGGGAGGGTCAGAGCAGTTCTTC. Encoded protein: CASSPRSRLAGGSEQFF.

The chain couples TRBV19 to TRBJ1-6, with D possibly matching TRBD1 (5 bases). Between the trimmed V and J ends, which lost 5 bases and 0 bases, there was a span of 11 bases. The CDR3 spans 16 residues. Germline CDR1 and CDR2: LNHDA and SQIVND (reference sequence). In nucleotides, the CDR3 is TGTGCCAGTAGTGGGGTGGGGGGCTCCTATAATTCACCCCTCCACTTT. Translating it yields CASSGVGGSYNSPLHF.

This clonotype was observed many times. The rearrangement joins TRBV14 to TRBJ2-7, with 7 bases fitting TRBD1. Germline CDR1 reads SGHDN; CDR2 reads FVKESK. This CDR3 is 15 amino acids long. Trimming removed 6 bases from V and 2 bases from J; junction bases left unmatched: 10. The CDR3 DNA reads TGTGCCAGCAGTCGCTATCAGGGGGTAACCTACGAGCAGTACTTC. The encoded protein is CASSRYQGVTYEQYF.

There are many counts of this clonotype. The V gene is TRBV6-4, the J gene TRBJ2-1; 13 bases are a match to TRBD2. This CDR3 has 15 amino acids. V gave up 6 bases and J gave up 8 bases; unmatched junction bases: 7. Per the germline V gene, CDR1 is MRHNA and CDR2 is SNTAGT. This chain's CDR3 is CASSLGTSGTDEQFF. The DNA of the CDR3 is TGTGCCAGCAGCCTAGGGACTAGCGGGACCGATGAGCAGTTCTTC.

The rearrangement links TRBV7-9 to TRBJ1-6; no reliable D call. The germline gives CDR1 SEHNR, CDR2 FQNEAQ (reference sequence). The CDR3 length is 17 residues. V shed 4 bases and J shed 7 bases, with 20 bases lying between them. This CDR3 reads CASSSRGRKVVNSPLHF. As DNA, the CDR3 is TGTGCCAGCAGCTCCCGGGGTCGGAAGGTCGTAAATTCACCCCTCCACTTT.

This clonotype has ten or more counts. The chain is built from TRBV12-3 or TRBV12-4 and TRBJ1-5; D is undetermined. The CDR3 totals 12 residues. Trimming removed 5 bases at V and 7 bases at J, with 9 bases between. CDR3 in DNA: TGTGCCAGCAGTCCCGGGGTGCAGCCCCAGCATTTT. It codes for CASSPGVQPQHF.

This clonotype occurred many times. The rearrangement links TRBV12-3 or TRBV12-4 to TRBJ2-1; D ambiguous. The length of the CDR3 is 17 residues. Trimming cost V 5 bases and J 0 bases, with 17 bases left between them. CDR3 region: CASSILLAASSYNEQFF. Here the CDR3 DNA reads TGTGCCAGCAGTATTCTGCTGGCCGCGAGCTCCTACAATGAGCAGTTCTTC.

The chain joins TRBV10-3 to TRBJ1-4, with TRBD1 as a possible D gene (5 bases). Per the germline V gene, CDR1 is ENHRY and CDR2 is SYGVKD. CDR3 length equals 14 residues. V was cut by 6 bases and J by 5 bases, with 13 bases left in between. The CDR3 coding sequence is TGTGCCATCAGCCGGGACGTAACCAATGAAAAACTGTTTTTT. Its protein product is CAISRDVTNEKLFF.

As concerns this clonotype: A read error may explain this, as a much larger clone is one base away. The CDR3 end shows no conserved phenylalanine or tryptophan, and so a read error is likely. The V gene is TRBV5-1, the J gene TRBJ2-1; TRBD1 matches at 9 bases. CDR3 size: 14 residues. V was pared by 8 bases and J by 10 bases, with 13 bases of the junction left unmatched. Per germline, CDR1 SGHRS and CDR2 YFSETQ. The CDR3 DNA reads TGCGCCAGTTCCGGGACAGGGACCCCACCGGAGCAGTTCTCC. This translates into CASSGTGTPPEQFS.

Concerning this clonotype itself: A much larger clone lies one base from this, so it may be a read error. In nucleotides, the CDR3 is TGTGCTGGCAGCGCACGACTAGCGGGGGGCTACAATGAGCAGTTCTTC. As protein: CAGSARLAGGYNEQFF. V usage is TRBV7-7 and J usage is TRBJ2-1; 13 bases map to TRBD2. Germline V gene lookup returns CDR1 SSHAT and CDR2 FNYEAQ (reference sequence). CDR3 size: 16 residues.

In its sample, this clonotype was seen many times. This chain links TRBV6-5 with TRBJ2-2; D not certain. V was cut by 2 bases and J by 4 bases, with 8 bases left in between. The CDR3 totals 14 residues. Germline V gene lookup returns CDR1 MNHEY and CDR2 SVGAGI. CDR3 in DNA: TGTGCCAGCAGTTACGTCAGCTCCACCGGGGAGCTGTTTTTT. Its translation: CASSYVSSTGELFF.

The table lists this clonotype with many counts. The J gene is TRBJ1-6, the V gene TRBV11-2; D gene unclear. V shed 4 bases and J shed 10 bases, with 11 bases lying between them. CDR1 SGHAT and CDR2 FQNNGV come from the germline V gene. The CDR3 runs 13 residues. In DNA, the CDR3 is TGTGCCAGCAGCTCCCTCGGAGGGTCACCCCTCCACTTT. This translates into CASSSLGGSPLHF.

This rearrangement joins TRBV28 to TRBJ2-1, with TRBD2 as a possible D gene (6 bases). The CDR3 sequence is 14 residues long. The V and J ends lost 7 bases and 10 bases respectively, with 20 bases between them. Germline-derived CDR1 and CDR2 are MDHEN and SYDVKM. The CDR3 DNA sequence: TGTGCCAGCACATTAACGGGGACTCAGTCCGAGCAGTTCTTC. Translation: CASTLTGTQSEQFF.

As DNA, the CDR3 is TGCAGCGTTGATAGGGTCCAGTCACCCCTCCACTTT. Amino acid sequence: CSVDRVQSPLHF. The chain is built from TRBV29-1 and TRBJ1-6; D gene uncertain. This CDR3 spans 12 amino acids. Trimming took off 3 bases at V and 10 bases at J, with 10 bases between the two ends. From germline, CDR1 is SQVTM and CDR2 ANQGSEA.

This clonotype showed up many times. This chain uses TRBV6-5 with TRBJ2-1, with 8 positions matching TRBD2. Trimming cost V 6 bases and J 7 bases; bases outside gene matches: 5. CDR1 is MNHEY, CDR2 SVGAGI, per germline. This CDR3 has 13 amino acids. The CDR3: CASRGAGVNEQFF. Written as DNA, the CDR3 is TGTGCCAGCAGAGGAGCGGGAGTAAATGAGCAGTTCTTC.